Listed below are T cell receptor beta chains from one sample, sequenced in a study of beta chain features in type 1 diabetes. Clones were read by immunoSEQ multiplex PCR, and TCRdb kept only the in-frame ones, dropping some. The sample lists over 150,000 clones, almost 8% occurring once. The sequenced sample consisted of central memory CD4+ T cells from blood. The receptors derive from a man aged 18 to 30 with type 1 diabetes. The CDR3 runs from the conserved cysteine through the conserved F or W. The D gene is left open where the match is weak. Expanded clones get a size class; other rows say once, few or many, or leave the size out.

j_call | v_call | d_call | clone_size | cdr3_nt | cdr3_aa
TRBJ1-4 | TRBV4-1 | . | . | TGCGCCAGCAGCCGAGGGCCAGGTGAAAAACTGTTTTTT | CASSRGPGEKLFF
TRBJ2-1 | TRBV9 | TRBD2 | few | TGTGCCAGCAGCGTAGAACTAGCGGGCCTTTCGGGTGAGCAGTTCTTC | CASSVELAGLSGEQFF
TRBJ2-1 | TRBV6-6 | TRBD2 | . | TGTGCCAGCCTGAGCGGGACTAGCGGGAGCAATGAGCAGTTCTTC | CASLSGTSGSNEQFF
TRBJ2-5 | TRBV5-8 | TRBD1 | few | TGTGCCAGCAGCTTGGGGACAGGGCATCGGCCCCAGTACTTC | CASSLGTGHRPQYF
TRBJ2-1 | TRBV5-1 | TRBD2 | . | TGCGCCAGCAGCTTGGCAGGACTAGCGGACAATGAGCAGTTCTTC | CASSLAGLADNEQFF
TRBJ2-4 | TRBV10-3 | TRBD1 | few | TGTGCCATCAGTGACGAGGACAGGGGAGTCAAAAACATTCAGTACTTC | CAISDEDRGVKNIQYF
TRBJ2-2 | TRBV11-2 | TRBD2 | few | TGTGCCAGCAGCCCCCGGGGGGACACCGGGGAGCTGTTTTTT | CASSPRGDTGELFF
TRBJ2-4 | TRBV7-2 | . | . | TGTGCCAGCAGCTTAATACAGCCCATTCAGTACTTC | CASSLIQPIQYF
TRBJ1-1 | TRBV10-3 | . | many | TGTGCCATCAGTATTACGAGGAACACTGAAGCTTTCTTT | CAISITRNTEAFF
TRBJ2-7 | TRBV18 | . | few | TGTGCCAGCTCGTCCGAGGGCTTCTCCTACGAGCAGTACTTC | CASSSEGFSYEQYF
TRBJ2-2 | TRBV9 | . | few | TGTGCCAGCAGCGTGGCAGGGAACACCGGGGAGCTGTTTTTT | CASSVAGNTGELFF
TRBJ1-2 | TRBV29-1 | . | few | TGCAGCGCCGGGGGAGGGGGGCATCATGGCTACACCTTC | CSAGGGGHHGYTF
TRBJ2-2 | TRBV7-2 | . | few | TGTGCCAGCAGCTTACAGGGAAGCACCGGGGAGCTGTTTTTT | CASSLQGSTGELFF
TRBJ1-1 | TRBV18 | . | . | TGTGCCAGCTCACCACGGTTGGGGGGGACGATGAACACTGAAGCTTTCTTT | CASSPRLGGTMNTEAFF
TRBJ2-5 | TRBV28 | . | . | TGTGCCAGCAGTCCGCGCCCGTCCTTGCAAGAGACCCAGTACTTC | CASSPRPSLQETQYF
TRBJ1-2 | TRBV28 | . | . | TGTGCCAGCAGTCTGACAGAGTCGCATGGCTACACCTTC | CASSLTESHGYTF
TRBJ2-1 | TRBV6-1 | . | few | TGTGCCAGCAGTGCCCAGGGTCTCTACAATGAGCAGTTCTTC | CASSAQGLYNEQFF
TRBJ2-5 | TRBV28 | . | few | TGTGCCAGCAGTTTTAGCCAGTACCAAGAGACCCAGTACTTC | CASSFSQYQETQYF
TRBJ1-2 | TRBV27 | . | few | TGTGCCAGCAGTGGAATAAACGGGGGAGGGGATGGCTACACCTTC | CASSGINGGGDGYTF
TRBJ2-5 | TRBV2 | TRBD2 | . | TGTGCCAGCAGGAAGGGAACTAGCGGGGATGTGACCCAGTACTTC | CASRKGTSGDVTQYF
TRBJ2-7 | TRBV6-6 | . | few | TGTGCCAGCACAGGGACTTCCTACGAGCAGTACTTC | CASTGTSYEQYF
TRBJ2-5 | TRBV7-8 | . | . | TGTGCCAGCAGCTCAACGGGACTTAGGAACCAAGAGACCCAGTACTTC | CASSSTGLRNQETQYF
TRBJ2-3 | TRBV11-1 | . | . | TGTGCCAGCAGCTCGACAACAGATACGCAGTATTTT | CASSSTTDTQYF
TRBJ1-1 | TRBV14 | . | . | TGTGCCAGCAGCCAGCAGTGGAACACTGAAGCTTTCTTT | CASSQQWNTEAFF
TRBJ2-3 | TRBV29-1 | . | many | TGCAGCGTTGATCTTAGCTTGGGAGATACGCAGTATTTT | CSVDLSLGDTQYF
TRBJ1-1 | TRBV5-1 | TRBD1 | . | TGCGCCAGCAGCCCGGGGACAGCGAACACTGAAGCTTTCTTT | CASSPGTANTEAFF
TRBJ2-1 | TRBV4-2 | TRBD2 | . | TGTGCCAGCAGCTGGGGAGGGCCCTCCTCCTACAATGAGCAGTTCTTC | CASSWGGPSSYNEQFF
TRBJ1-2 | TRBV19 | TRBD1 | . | TGTGCCAGTAGTGACCGGGACAGAGGTGGCTACACCTTC | CASSDRDRGGYTF
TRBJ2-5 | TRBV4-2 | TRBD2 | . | TGTGCCAGCAGCCAAGATGGGGGGGATCAGTACTTC | CASSQDGGDQYF
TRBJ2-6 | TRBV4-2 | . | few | TGTGCCAGCAGCTTCATGAGAGACGTCCTGACTTTC | CASSFMRDVLTF
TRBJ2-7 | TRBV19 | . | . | TGTGCCAGTAGTATGTCCAGGGCTGCCCACGAGCAGTACTTC | CASSMSRAAHEQYF
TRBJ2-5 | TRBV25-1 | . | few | TGTGCCAGCAGTGAATATGGCCCTGTCGAGACCCAGTACTTC | CASSEYGPVETQYF
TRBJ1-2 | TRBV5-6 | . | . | TGTGCCAGCAGCTTGCGAGACTATGGCTACACCTTC | CASSLRDYGYTF
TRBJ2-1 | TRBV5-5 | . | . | TGTGCCAGCAGCTTGGTCGCTAGGAGGGATGAGCAGTTCTTC | CASSLVARRDEQFF
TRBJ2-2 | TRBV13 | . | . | TGTGCCAGCAGCGGGGGGACGGGTCCCGGGGAGCTGTTTTTT | CASSGGTGPGELFF
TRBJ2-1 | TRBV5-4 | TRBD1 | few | TGTGCCAGCACCCGGACAGGGGGCGCAGGAGCGGGAGGCTCGAATGAGCAGTTCTTC | CASTRTGGAGAGGSNEQFF
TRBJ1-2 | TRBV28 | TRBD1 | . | TGTGCCAGCAGTTCGAGTCAGGGGGACGGCTACACCTTC | CASSSSQGDGYTF
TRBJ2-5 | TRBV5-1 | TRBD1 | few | TGCGCCAGCAGCCGTAAGACAGGGGGCGAGGAGACCCAGTACTTC | CASSRKTGGEETQYF
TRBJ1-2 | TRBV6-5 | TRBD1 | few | TGTGCCAGCAGTAGGACAACAGGGGCTGGCGGCTACACCTTC | CASSRTTGAGGYTF